This TCR beta chain was captured by sequencing in a study of blood T cell repertoires in COVID-19. Study-level background: From T cells, B-cell-depleted T cells, or PBMCs came the material, which was cDNA or gDNA.

With 1 base removed from V and 6 bases from J, the gap between germline ends came to 19 bases. This CDR3 spans 17 amino acids. Germline V gene sequence: CDR1 SGHNT, CDR2 YYREEE (reference sequence). Some clones are missing from TCRdb's copy, which holds only in-frame ones; the method was immunoSEQ multiplex PCR. The sample gives about 130,000 clones, 81% of which show up once; 3.8% is in the top ten. Material for sequencing was peripheral blood. The origin of this receptor is a woman between 45 and 65 years old with acute or convalescent COVID-19. The V and J genes are TRBV5-4 and TRBJ2-2, with D possibly being TRBD1 (6 bases). CDR3 amino acids: CASSLFGRQGLPGELFF. The DNA of the CDR3 is TGTGCCAGCAGCTTGTTCGGTCGCCAGGGGTTACCCGGGGAGCTGTTTTTT.